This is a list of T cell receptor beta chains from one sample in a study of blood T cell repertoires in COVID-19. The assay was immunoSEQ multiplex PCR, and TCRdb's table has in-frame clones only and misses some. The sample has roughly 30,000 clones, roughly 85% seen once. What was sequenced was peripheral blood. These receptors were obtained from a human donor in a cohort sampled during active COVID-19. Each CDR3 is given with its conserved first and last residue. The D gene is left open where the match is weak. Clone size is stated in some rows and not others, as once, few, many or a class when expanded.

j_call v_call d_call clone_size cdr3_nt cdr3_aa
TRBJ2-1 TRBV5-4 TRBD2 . TGTGCCAGCAGCTTCAGGCGGGGGAGCTCCTACAATGAGCAGTTCTTC CASSFRRGSSYNEQFF
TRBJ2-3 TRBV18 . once TGTGCCAGCTCACGCGGGCAGCTGGCCACAGATACGCAGTATTTT CASSRGQLATDTQYF
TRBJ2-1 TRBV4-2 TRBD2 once TGTGCCAGCAGCCAACGGGCTAGCGGGGGGGCTACCCGCTACAATGAGCAGTTCTTC CASSQRASGGATRYNEQFF
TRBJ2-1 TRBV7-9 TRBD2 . TGTGCCAGCAGCGTGACCGGGACTAGCGGTAACAATGAGCAGTTCTTC CASSVTGTSGNNEQFF
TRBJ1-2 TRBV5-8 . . TGTGCCAGCAGTTTTACCCGACAGAAGGTGGGCGGCTACACCTTC CASSFTRQKVGGYTF
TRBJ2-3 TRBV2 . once TGTGCCAGCAGTGTAGAGGGCACAGATACGCAGTATTTT CASSVEGTDTQYF
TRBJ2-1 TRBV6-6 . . TGTGCCAGCAGTCTTACAACAGCCTCAGTCCCCCTATACAATGAGCAGTTCTTC CASSLTTASVPLYNEQFF
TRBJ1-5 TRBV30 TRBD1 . TGTGCCTGGAGTTTACAGGGGGCTCAGCCCCAGCATTTT CAWSLQGAQPQHF
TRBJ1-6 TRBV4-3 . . TGCGCCAGCAGCCGAGGACAGAGCTCCTATAATTCACCCCTCCACTTT CASSRGQSSYNSPLHF
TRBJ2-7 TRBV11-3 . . TGTGCCAGCAGCTTGGGGGGGGCGCGGGGGCACTCCTACGAGCAGTACTTC CASSLGGARGHSYEQYF
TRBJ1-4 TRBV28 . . TGTGCCAGCAGCGTGGAGGGTGGTAATGAAAAACTGTTTTTT CASSVEGGNEKLFF
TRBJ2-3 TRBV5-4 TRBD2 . TGTGCCAGCAGCCCACTAGCGGGGGGGCCGGGCGATACGCAGTATTTT CASSPLAGGPGDTQYF
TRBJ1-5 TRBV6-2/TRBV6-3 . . TGTGCCAGCAGTTCTAACAGGGTCAATCAGCCCCAGCATTTT CASSSNRVNQPQHF
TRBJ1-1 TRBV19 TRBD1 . TGTGCCAGTAACCTGATGGGGACAGGGGACACTGAAGCTTTCTTT CASNLMGTGDTEAFF